The source of this TCR beta chain is a study of graft-versus-host responses after intestinal transplantation listed by TCRdb under 2021. Turning to the overall study: Multivisceral, liver-intestinal, or isolated intestinal transplants were received by the recipients. All recipients received anti-thymocyte globulin induction followed by maintenance tacrolimus and steroids for 3 to 4 years. After intestinal transplantation, graft-versus-host and host-versus-graft alloreactive T cell clones were followed in the graft, circulation and bone marrow using bulk TCR-beta CDR3 sequencing. To identify alloreactive clones, pre-transplant mixed lymphocyte reaction products were sequenced and compared with unstimulated pre-transplant donor and recipient T cells. The cohort enrolled 20 to 30 intestinal transplant recipients, one of whom was a retransplant, and a few patients without pretransplant specimens were excluded. A peak of at least 4% donor T cells among recipient peripheral blood mononuclear cells was the definition used for donor T cell macrochimerism. Rather than going through the commercial service, samples from a few later patients were sequenced in-house on an Illumina MiSeq and processed with MiXCR.

About this clone: Its target antigen remains unknown. One junction end disagrees with the germline gene, perhaps due to a read error.

The germline V gene (reference sequence) specifies LNHDA as CDR1 and SQIVND as CDR2. The CDR3 holds 12 amino acids from the cysteine to the phenylalanine. CDR3 DNA is the only sequence kept; it has 36 bases, read in frame from the first base. Blood samples were collected up to 4 times in the first month after transplant and then at least monthly when available. Receptor amplification or capture employed the immunoSEQ multiplex PCR assay. High-throughput TCR-beta CDR3 sequencing of genomic DNA from most patients was performed by Adaptive Biotechnologies. Turning to the authors' computational methods: TCR sequencing data for 15 to 20 patients were retrieved from Adaptive's ImmunoSEQ software; three other patients were processed with MiXCR and VDJtools. Because the origin of CDR3 nucleotide sequences shared between donor and recipient could not be assigned, those sequences were removed. At least 2-fold expansion over unstimulated cells and a minimum CFSE-low frequency of 0.002% (template counts) or 0.001% (read counts) were required for clones to be classified as alloreactive. Clones detected in sequenced pre-transplant spleen, lymph node, or MLR CFSE-low populations of the donor or recipient were defined as mappable. The cumulative frequency of alloreactive clones was calculated as a percentage of all sequences, weighted by copy number. TCRdb provides this immuneACCESS table in a form limited to in-frame rearrangements. Some clones are lacking; in checked studies, under half of them reflect an unresolved V gene, and why the rest are absent is not known. V and J calls and clone size are copied from that table; D and trimming were computed from the DNA. The sample includes 25,000 to 35,000 clones, with 85% to 95% observed a single time. 0.72% of the sample lies in the top ten.

The investigation overall reported the following: The conclusions were limited by the relatively low number and heterogeneity of the intestinal transplant patients. GvH clones turned up in recipient bone marrow, with some appearing earlier in ileal mucosa or blood, a pattern consistent with an intestinal mucosal origin. In the allografts of patients with donor T cell macrochimerism, GvH to HvG T cell clonal ratios were high. Peak levels of circulating GvH clones were associated with declines in HvG clones early after transplant.

This sequence was found in a human patient who received an intestinal transplant, so some T cells may come from the graft donor. Sequencing was performed on PBMCs, taken approximately 66 days after intestinal transplant. The chain couples TRBV19 to TRBJ2-3; no D gene can be assigned with confidence. The CDR3: CASSTSTDTQYF. The nucleotide sequence reads TGTGCCAGTTCAACCAGCACGGATACGCAGTATTTT.